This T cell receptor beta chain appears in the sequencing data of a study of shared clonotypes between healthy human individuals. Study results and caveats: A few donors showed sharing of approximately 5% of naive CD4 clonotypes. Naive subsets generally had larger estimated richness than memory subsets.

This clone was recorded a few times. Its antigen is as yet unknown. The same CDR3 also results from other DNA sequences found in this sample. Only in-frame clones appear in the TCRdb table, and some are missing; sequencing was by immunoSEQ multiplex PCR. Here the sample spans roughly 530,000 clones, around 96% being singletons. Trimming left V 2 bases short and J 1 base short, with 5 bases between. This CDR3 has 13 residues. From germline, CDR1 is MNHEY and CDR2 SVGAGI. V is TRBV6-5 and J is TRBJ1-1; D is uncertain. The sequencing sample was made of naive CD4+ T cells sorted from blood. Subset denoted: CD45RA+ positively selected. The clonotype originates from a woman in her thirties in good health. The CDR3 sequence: CASSYGGNTEAFF. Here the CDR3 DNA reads TGTGCCAGCAGTTACGGAGGGAACACTGAAGCTTTCTTT.